The clone carrying this T cell receptor (beta chain) has a count of ten or more. Its antigen is not known. Researchers attached unique molecular identifiers to individual cDNA molecules. A single record per CDR3 protein comes from TCRdb applying MiXCR to the 5' RACE reads. Of fewer than 40,000 distinct CDR3 sequences in the sample, more than 4.5% were seen once. Germline values: CDR1 LGHNA, CDR2 YSLEER. Trimming removed 3 bases at V and 9 bases at J, with 9 bases between. CDR3 size: 12 residues. This sample was taken from a study of early T cells in non-severe SARS-CoV-2 infection. Whole-study context: The authors sequenced bulk RNA from unsorted whole blood, leaving chains unpaired. Study-wide results and caveats: Matching with VDJdb favored anti-spike CD8 responses (missing private and CD4 specificities).

Sequenced sample: whole blood. The rearrangement joins TRBV4-3 to TRBJ2-1; possibly TRBD2 for D (5 bases). The TCR originated in an adult who was a healthcare worker with PCR-confirmed SARS-CoV-2 infection or an uninfected control (not recorded which). The CDR3 protein is CASSHLGSEQFF. CDR3 DNA: TGCGCCAGCAGCCACCTGGGGAGTGAGCAGTTCTTC.